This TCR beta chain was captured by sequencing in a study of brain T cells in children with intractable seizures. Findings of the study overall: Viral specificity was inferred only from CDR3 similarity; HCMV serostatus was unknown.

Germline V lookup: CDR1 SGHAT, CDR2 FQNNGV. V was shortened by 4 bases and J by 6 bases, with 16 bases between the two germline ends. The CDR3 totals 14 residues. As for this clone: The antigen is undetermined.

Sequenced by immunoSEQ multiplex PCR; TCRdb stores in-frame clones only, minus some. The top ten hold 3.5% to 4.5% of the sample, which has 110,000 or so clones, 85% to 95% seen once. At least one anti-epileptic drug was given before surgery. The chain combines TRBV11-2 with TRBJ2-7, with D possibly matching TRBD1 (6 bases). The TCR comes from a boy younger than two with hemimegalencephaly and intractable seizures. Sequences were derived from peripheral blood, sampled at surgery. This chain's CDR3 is CASSSRTAPGEQYF. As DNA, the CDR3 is TGTGCCAGCAGCTCCAGGACAGCCCCTGGCGAGCAGTACTTC.